The 7 T cell receptor beta chains listed next were all sequenced from one sample in a study of identical twins. TCRdb reprocessed the 5' RACE reads with MiXCR, giving one entry per CDR3 protein. The data show fewer than 450,000 distinct CDR3 sequences, approximately 10% seen once. Sequencing was carried out using naive T cells sorted from blood. The source is a woman in her 50s in good health.

The chain joins TRBV7-2 to TRBJ2-7; D ambiguous. Germline CDR1 reads SGHTA; CDR2 reads FQGNSA. The CDR3 sequence is 15 residues long. Between the trimmed V and J ends, which lost 3 bases and 4 bases, there was a span of 16 bases. The CDR3 sequence: CASSFSHGPQYEQYF. The CDR3 region has the DNA TGTGCCAGCAGCTTTTCTCATGGGCCCCAGTACGAGCAGTACTTC.

This clonotype was detected only a few times. The rearrangement uses TRBV5-1 and TRBJ2-3; D gene ambiguous. This CDR3 contains 14 residues. V was trimmed by 2 bases and J by 3 bases, leaving 10 bases between them. CDR1 and CDR2 (germline): SGHRS, YFSETQ. This chain's CDR3 is CASSFGSGTDTQYF. CDR3 coding DNA: TGCGCCAGCAGCTTCGGAAGTGGGACAGATACGCAGTATTTT.

Many counts were recorded for this clonotype. The gene calls are TRBV25-1 and TRBJ2-5, with 8 bases fitting TRBD2. The V gene's germline CDR1 is MGHDK and CDR2 SYGVNS. Trimming cost V 8 bases and J 6 bases; bases outside gene matches: 5. The CDR3 is made up of 12 amino acids. CDR3 protein: CASVSGSQTQYF. In DNA form, the CDR3 reads TGTGCCAGCGTCAGCGGGAGTCAGACCCAGTACTTC.

This clonotype was counted only a few times. The V call is TRBV12-3 or TRBV12-4, the J call TRBJ2-1, with 9 positions matching TRBD2. V was pared by 6 bases and J by 3 bases, with 9 bases of the junction left unmatched. This CDR3 spans 16 amino acids. The CDR3 region is CASSPGLAGFYNEQFF. CDR3 nucleotides: TGTGCCAGCAGCCCAGGCCTAGCGGGGTTCTACAATGAGCAGTTCTTC.

With regard to this clonotype: One end of the junction fails to match germline, which may point to a read error. J is TRBJ2-1 and V is TRBV5-6; D might be TRBD1 or TRBD2, each matching 6 bases. CDR1 is SGHDT and CDR2 is YYEEEE in the germline V gene. The CDR3 is 14 amino acids. CDR3 amino acids: CASRFVSGAFEQFF. CDR3 sequence (DNA): TGTGCCAGCCGCTTCGTATCGGGGGCCTTTGAGCAGTTCTTC.

In this sample, this clonotype turned up a few times. The CDR3 DNA reads as TGTGCCAGCAGCTTCGGGACAGGGGGTTGGAACACCGGGGAGCTGTTTTTT. Protein sequence: CASSFGTGGWNTGELFF. V and J are TRBV5-5 and TRBJ2-2; the match to TRBD1 covers 11 bases. This CDR3 comprises 17 residues. J was trimmed by 1 base and V by 2 bases; bases with no gene match: 4. Per germline, CDR1 SGHKS and CDR2 YYEKEE (reference sequence).

The chain carries TRBV29-1 and TRBJ2-1; 11 bases line up with TRBD1. Trimming at V came to 7 bases and at J to 7 bases, leaving 9 bases not matched to a gene. The CDR3 totals 14 residues. CDR1 and CDR2 (germline): SQVTM, ANQGSEA. The CDR3 loop is CSGGDRGGGNEQFF. CDR3 sequence (DNA): TGCAGCGGAGGGGACAGGGGGGGAGGGAATGAGCAGTTCTTC.